Given below is one T cell receptor beta chain in context. Its target is unknown. This entry comes from a study of CXCR3-negative and CXCR3-positive naive CD8 T cells. Germline values: CDR1 SGHAT, CDR2 FQNNGV. The length of the CDR3 is 17 residues. Study-level results: CXCR3-positive naive cells carried more hydrophobic TRB CDR3s than CXCR3-negative naive cells did. CXCR3 levels fell partly with cryopreservation; most assays relied on fresh PBMCs.

The study made its TRB cDNA libraries by 5' RACE, adding UMI labels. TCRdb re-called the 5' RACE reads; every CDR3 protein appears as one record, without DNA. This sample contains about 120,000 distinct CDR3 sequences. The source is a human donor in good health. Some clones in this sample may be carry-over from other donors' samples. The chain links TRBV11-2 to TRBJ2-1; TCRdb outputs TRBD2, but without DNA this stays unchecked. The sequenced sample consisted of naive CXCR3+ CD8+ T cells from blood. The sample's subset: CD45RO-CCR7+CD27+CD95- naive CD8+ T cells expressing CXCR3 (TNR3+). The CDR3 protein is CASSLDGALGYYNEQFF.